The present TCR beta chain was sequenced within a study of tissue T cells after allogeneic stem cell transplantation (dated by TCRdb to between 2022 and 2023). About the full investigation: Using research autopsies of patients with and without GVHD, plus mouse models of GVHD, the study profiled TCR beta repertoires across many tissues. The human arm was conducted as a prospective observational study, and neither blinding nor randomization was performed. The investigation overall reported the following: In both patients and mice, T cells from blood and spleen covered only a limited part of the TCR repertoire found in tissues. The study did not determine which tissue TCRs were alloreactive or antigen-specific, and some clones might have been persisting host cells. Within patients, how anatomically similar the tissues were was a key factor in shaping TCR repertoire composition, regardless of disease or transplant status. The patient cohort was small and varied clinically, and sampling depth was recognized as a limitation. Not many T cell clones showed up in more than one patient, yet clustering based on motifs uncovered repertoire signatures that were shared across patients in a tissue-specific way.

Read against the paper, the sample's time point label means: mouse harvest day 14 after allogeneic transplant. Each mouse graft, delivered by tail vein injection, combined 10^6 splenic CD5+ T cells with 10^7 T-cell-depleted bone marrow cells. A major MHC-mismatch B6 (H2b) into BALB/c (H2d) model was used to model mouse GVHD, and tissues were profiled at day 7 or 14. On day 7 or 14 post-transplant, mouse tissues and retro-orbital blood were harvested with separate sterile tools for each animal, and livers were flushed before harvest. Before genomic DNA was isolated with the DNeasy Blood & Tissue Kit, mouse tissues were minced with razor blades in buffered saline. Library construction relied on the immunoSEQ multiplex PCR assay. TCRbeta CDR3 sequencing was performed at survey depth by Adaptive Biotechnologies, and CDR3 sequences, V/J genes, productive frequency and template counts were reported. TCR beta CDR3 regions were amplified from genomic DNA rather than RNA. The original pipeline was this. Jensen-Shannon divergence was used to quantify pairwise repertoire overlap between tissues, with a value of 1 meaning complete divergence and a value of 0 meaning identical repertoires. Tissues were clustered by single-linkage agglomerative hierarchical clustering of pairwise JSD values, and the clustering results were displayed as dendrograms. GLIPH2 was applied to all patient samples using simulation_depth 1000, kmer_min_depth 3, and cdr3_length_cutoff 8, and only groups with more than two unique CDR3s were retained. A standardized tissue-overlap score was generated by extrapolating Jaccard GLIPH-group overlap across patients to a standard repertoire size of 1000 clones. Linear mixed-effect models, with tissue included as a fixed effect and individual included as a random effect, were used to assess associations of diversity with clinical or experimental variables. This immuneACCESS table, as held by TCRdb, lists in-frame sequences with V and J called but not all clones. Of the missing ones, under half trace to an unresolved V gene in checked studies; the others have no known cause. The V and J calls and clone size were taken over from that table, and D and trimming were inferred from the DNA. Across this sample there are around 6,800 clones, with under 35% seen only once. 6.3% of the sample goes to the ten largest clones.

This clone has a handful of counts. The antigen it binds to is not known. Mouse gene names and germline sequences are used here. The read stops 1 residue short of the end of the CDR3; the missing end is completed from the germline J gene. The CDR3 sequence holds 13 residues, the cysteine and phenylalanine included. The 36 bases shown cover part of the CDR3, and their frame starts at base 1. V is shortened by 2 bases, J by 3 bases, and the region joining them spans 4 bases. The germline V gene (reference sequence) yields KGHPV for CDR1 and FQNQEV for CDR2. Sequencing was performed on skin. The rearranged segments are TRBV26 and TRBJ2-2; no D segment can be confidently identified. The sequence was collected from a female BALB/c mouse given C57BL/6 T cells with graft-versus-host disease after an allogeneic hematopoietic cell transplant. Partial CDR3 DNA: TGTGCCAGCAGTCTGCCATACACCGGGCAGCTCTAC. This translates into CASSLPYTGQLY. The CDR3 in full is CASSLPYTGQLYF.